This T cell receptor beta chain came from a study of shared clonotypes between healthy human individuals (dated by TCRdb to 2019 to 2021). At the level of the whole study: Three men and a couple of women, aged 18 to 49 years, made up the cohort. For each donor, CD4 naive and CD4 memory were each run on three plates, CD8 naive on two plates, and CD8 memory on one plate. The study deeply sequenced blood TCR repertoires of five healthy adults to estimate repertoire size and the extent of clonotype sharing between individuals. Libraries were prepared and TCR repertoires were sequenced by different laboratories using diverse techniques, in order to increase sequencing depth and limit assay-specific biases. Leukapheresis yielded between about 0.8 and 9.5 billion PBMCs per donor. Beyond this particular receptor, the publication reports: Compared with non-shared clonotypes, clonotypes shared by all four sorted-subset donors had higher generation probabilities. Naive subsets generally had larger estimated clonotype richness than memory subsets. Rarefaction of sorted-subset datasets indicated incomplete sequencing despite the large sequencing depth. Based on pairwise subsampling, the degree of clonotype sharing among donors was expected to be affected by sequencing depth. When several donors were compared, the shared fraction of clonotypes was about 5.5% for naive CD4, over 3% for naive CD8, 2% to 2.5% for memory CD4, and less than 0.5% for memory CD8. The genetic and exposure-history diversity represented was limited by the small number of donors. Sampling was restricted to blood, and TCR repertoires in tissues likely differ from the TCR repertoires found in blood.

The donors were healthy, HIV-negative adults who had no recently reported acute infections or vaccinations. Every donor was a Caucasian adult living in Nashville, Tennessee, USA. Magnetic negative selection was used to enrich CD4+ T cells, after which naive cells were positively selected on CD45RA and the negative fraction became the memory subset. Blood was collected by leukapheresis, and PBMCs were isolated by Ficoll-Histopaque density gradient centrifugation and then cryopreserved in liquid nitrogen vapor phase. Purity and quantity of every magnetically sorted T cell population were checked by analytical flow cytometry. From each sorted fraction, genomic DNA was isolated and quantified by UV absorbance on a Nanodrop 2000c. V is shortened by 5 bases, J by 2 bases, and the region joining them spans 16 bases. The CDR3 sequence holds 16 residues, the cysteine and phenylalanine included. The entry retains the CDR3 DNA only, 48 bases that are in frame from base 1. In the germline V gene, CDR1 corresponds to SGHTA and CDR2 to FQGTGA.

For this clone: There is no known antigen for this receptor. No base-level quality is on record; no much larger clone is a single base apart.

Using the deep immunoSEQ assay, TCR CDR3 regions were amplified from genomic DNA by multiplex PCR. Extracted genomic DNA from each cell subset was distributed evenly across all wells of several immunoSEQ 96-well plates, and each plate was treated as a replicate. Each replicate PCR for sorted subsets received roughly 0.2 ug genomic DNA, equal to roughly 30,000 T cell genomes. The purified libraries were quantified using a Qubit 3.0 fluorometer, sized with a Bioanalyzer 2100, and then quantified again using the KAPA Library Quantification kit. Every immunoSEQ 96-well plate was sequenced on a separate single-read 150-cycle Illumina NextSeq 550 flow cell. In the source study's methods: Because only junctional sequences without quality scores were contained in the immunoSEQ output, filtering matching that applied to full-length reads could not be performed. To assign V/J genes and CDR3, sequences were annotated using PyIR, a Python wrapper for IgBLAST v1.9, with IMGT germline references. Reads with weak V/J assignments (E-value above 1e-6), missing CDR3, stop codons, out-of-frame junctions, or ambiguous translated residues were removed. A V3J clonotype was defined by an identical inferred V gene, J gene, and CDR3 amino acid sequence. To compute the percentage overlap between repertoires, the number of shared unique clonotypes was divided by the size of the smaller repertoire. Richness of each repertoire was evaluated using RTK rarefaction, the Chao1 estimator, and Recon v2.1 estimates of unobserved clonotypes. OLGA was used to compute generation probabilities for all TCRbeta clonotypes that the gDNA method yielded from a few donors. What TCRdb holds here is the immuneACCESS table cut down to in-frame rearrangements. Part of the clones is not present; checked against another copy, under half of the missing clones reflect an unresolved V gene, and the others are unexplained. V and J calls and clone size follow that table, whereas D and trimming were derived from the DNA. This sample has roughly 2,300,000 clones in its table, and 85% to 95% of those were observed once. The ten largest clonotypes hold around 0.38% of the sample.

The source of this sequence is a young man in good health. Some clones in this sample may be carry-over from other donors' samples. Source material: naive CD4+ T cells from PBMCs. What the cell subset or site label conveys for this sample: CD45RA+ positively selected. The sequence links TRBV7-3 to TRBJ1-3; the D region possibly corresponds to TRBD1 (5 bases align). Read as DNA, the sequence is TGTGCCAGCAGCCAAGGACACCGAGGGGCTGGAAACACCATATATTTT. Its amino acids are CASSQGHRGAGNTIYF.